The subject of this entry is one T cell receptor (beta chain). It has no known antigen specificity. Within one base of it there is no much larger clone, and no base qualities were kept. CDR1 and CDR2, looked up from the germline V gene, are SQVTM and ANQGSEA. V is pared back by 4 bases and J by 5 bases, with 20 bases lying between the germline termini. The CDR3 goes from the cysteine to the phenylalanine over 15 residues. Just the 45-base CDR3 DNA is kept, in frame starting at base 1. This sample was included in a study of T cell responses to AZD1222 COVID-19 vaccine (dated by TCRdb to the early 2020s). Some background on the complete study: AZD1222 recipients whose second dose came at about 4 weeks and those whose second dose came at about 12 weeks were combined into one group, since spike-specific TCR depth and breadth did not differ between the two schedules. A total of more than 230 trial participants underwent TCR sequencing, of whom 207 had received two doses of AZD1222 and 26 had received two doses of the MenACWY control vaccine. Trial participants were enrolled by age into 18-55, 56-69 and 70-plus year subgroups, with around 140, 26 and 57 TCR-sequenced participants respectively.

Broad study findings and their caveats: CD4 TCRs associated with the vaccine covered the entire spike protein, and the dominant responses were in regions 160-218 and 743-854. Spike-specific TCR breadth and depth rose significantly after two AZD1222 doses compared with day 0 and with MenACWY recipients. Because no samples from the day 14 peak response were available, repertoires could be characterized only after the peak T cell response. Reportedly, almost half of the unique spike-specific TCRs recognized epitopes lying outside the regions that are mutated in the B.1.351 and B.1.1.7 variants. In the small 56-69-year group, the increase in depth fell short of significance, most likely because of low power. Conclusions about previously exposed vaccinees are limited, since just 6 or 7 AZD1222 recipients were seropositive for SARS-CoV-2 at baseline. Participants were mostly white British and included more females than males, and it was suggested by the authors that clonal diversity may have been underestimated.

The CDR3 regions of human TCRbeta chains were analyzed by immunosequencing. The original pipeline was this. Repertoire TCRs were checked for matches against a reference library of SARS-CoV-2-specific TCRs that had been generated using the MIRA antigen-specificity platform. Breadth was defined as the fraction of unique TCRs that were SARS-CoV-2-associated, and depth was defined as the fraction of total T cells that were SARS-CoV-2-associated. Using the MIRA data, every spike-specific TCR was mapped to the spike region that the TCR reacted to and assigned to either a CD4 or a CD8 class. Log10-transformed breadth and depth values were compared by one-way ANOVA with Sidak's multiple comparisons tests. TCRdb provides this immuneACCESS table in a form limited to in-frame rearrangements. Some clones are lacking; in checked studies, under half of them reflect an unresolved V gene, and why the rest are absent is not known. V and J calls and clone size are given by that table; D and trimming were obtained from the DNA. Recorded for this sample are roughly 180,000 clones; 75% to 95% of them occurred a single time. The ten top clones hold roughly 2.8% of the sample.

The time point label of this sample denotes: baseline before first vaccination. Vaccinee samples came from UK trials COV001 and COV002, including a single-blind randomized controlled phase 2/3 trial of AZD1222 (ChAdOx1 nCoV-19) in healthy adults. For TCRbeta chain sequencing, PBMC samples from trial participants were taken at day 0 and at day 28 after the second dose. The chain was built from TRBV29-1 and TRBJ1-2; no D gene call is confident. The sequence derives from an adult in good health. The material sequenced was peripheral blood, taken on day 0 of AZD1222 vaccination. Here is the DNA: TGCAGCGTTGGAGAGGGCATACCGTTGGGGTATGGCTACACCTTC. The encoded protein is CSVGEGIPLGYGYTF.